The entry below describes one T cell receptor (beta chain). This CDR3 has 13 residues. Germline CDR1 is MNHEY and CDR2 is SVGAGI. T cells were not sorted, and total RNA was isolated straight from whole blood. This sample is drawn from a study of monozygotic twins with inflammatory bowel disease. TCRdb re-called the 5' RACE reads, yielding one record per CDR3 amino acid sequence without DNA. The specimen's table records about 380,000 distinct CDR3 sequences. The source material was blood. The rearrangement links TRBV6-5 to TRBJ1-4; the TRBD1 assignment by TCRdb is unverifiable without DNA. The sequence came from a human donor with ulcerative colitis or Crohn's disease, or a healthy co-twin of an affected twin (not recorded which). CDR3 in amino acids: CASRADRVEKLFF.